These T cell receptor beta chains were read from a single sample in a study of post-analysis software for immune sequencing data. TCRdb reanalysed the PCR reads using MiXCR and keeps one entry per CDR3 protein. The sample consists of some 690,000 distinct CDR3 sequences, 30% of them appearing once. Sequences were obtained from blood. Receptors originate from a girl aged 5 to 17 with multiple sclerosis. CDR3s include the opening cysteine and the closing phenylalanine or tryptophan. The order of the fields is CDR3 protein, CDR3 DNA, clone size, J gene, D gene, V gene. A D gene is named only where the DNA matches it firmly. Clone size is given for some rows only: seen once, a few or many times, or a class if the clone is expanded.

CSASKNRGTLIDNEQFF	TGCAGTGCTAGTAAGAACAGGGGAACCCTAATCGACAATGAGCAGTTCTTC	few	TRBJ2-1	TRBD1	TRBV20-1
CASSPLLGNQETQYF	TGTGCCAGCAGCCCGCTCCTAGGCAACCAAGAGACCCAGTACTTC	-	TRBJ2-5	-	TRBV2
CSVEDTGFNTEAFF	TGCAGCGTTGAAGACACAGGATTCAACACTGAAGCTTTCTTT	many	TRBJ1-1	-	TRBV29-1
CASSQGRGYDEQFF	TGTGCCAGCAGTCAGGGACGGGGCTACGATGAGCAGTTCTTC	-	TRBJ2-1	-	TRBV6-5
CSASQDSDTDTQYF	TGCAGTGCTAGCCAGGACAGTGACACAGATACGCAGTATTTT	-	TRBJ2-3	-	TRBV20-1
CASSYGVWEETQYF	TGTGCCAGCAGTTACGGGGTTTGGGAAGAGACCCAGTACTTC	-	TRBJ2-5	-	TRBV27
CSASASSRGNQETQYF	TGCAGTGCTAGTGCTTCTTCGCGGGGCAACCAAGAGACCCAGTACTTC	few	TRBJ2-5	-	TRBV20-1
CASRPGTSYEQYF	TGTGCCAGCAGACCCGGGACTAGCTACGAGCAGTACTTC	few	TRBJ2-7	TRBD2	TRBV7-9
CSARDPLTSGRRSGANVLTF	TGCAGTGCTAGAGACCCCCTGACTAGCGGGAGGCGCTCTGGGGCCAACGTCCTGACTTTC	-	TRBJ2-6	TRBD2	TRBV20-1
CASHQLADRNEQFF	TGTGCCAGCCACCAGTTGGCCGACCGGAATGAGCAGTTCTTC	few	TRBJ2-1	-	TRBV6-1
CSARDRDRPHEQYF	TGCAGTGCTAGAGATCGGGACAGACCCCACGAGCAGTACTTC	-	TRBJ2-7	TRBD1	TRBV20-1
CASSEGTQLYVEQFF	TGTGCCAGCAGTGAAGGGACACAGTTATACGTTGAGCAGTTCTTC	few	TRBJ2-1	-	TRBV6-1
CASSQGDRGRYGQYF	TGCGCCAGCAGCCAAGGGGACAGGGGGCGGTACGGGCAGTACTTC	few	TRBJ2-5	TRBD1	TRBV4-1
CASSWRPATGGGETQYF	TGCGCCAGCAGCTGGCGACCGGCAACGGGGGGTGGAGAGACCCAGTACTTC	-	TRBJ2-5	TRBD2	TRBV5-1
CASSQDALYEQYF	TGCGCCAGCAGCCAAGATGCCCTCTACGAGCAGTACTTC	-	TRBJ2-7	-	TRBV4-3
CSVAREPLEQYF	TGCAGCGTTGCCCGGGAACCCCTCGAGCAGTACTTC	few	TRBJ2-7	-	TRBV29-1
CSVEVSRQGVVADTQYF	TGCAGCGTTGAAGTCAGTAGGCAGGGGGTGGTCGCAGATACGCAGTATTTT	-	TRBJ2-3	TRBD1	TRBV29-1
CASSFGTGGWDNEQFF	TGTGCCAGCAGTTTCGGGACAGGAGGTTGGGACAATGAGCAGTTCTTC	-	TRBJ2-1	TRBD1	TRBV28
CASKGQGRTPLHF	TGTGCCTCAAAAGGGCAGGGCCGGACACCCCTCCACTTT	-	TRBJ1-6	-	TRBV6-5
CASRLPSGETQYF	TGTGCCAGCAGGCTCCCTAGCGGAGAGACCCAGTACTTC	few	TRBJ2-5	TRBD2	TRBV7-2
CASSSWFGYTF	TGTGCCAGCAGCTCCTGGTTTGGCTACACCTTC	many	TRBJ1-2	-	TRBV9
CASSLGFGRSYGKLFF	TGTGCCAGCAGCTTAGGTTTCGGGCGCTCTTACGGAAAACTGTTTTTT	-	TRBJ1-4	-	TRBV7-2
CSVFPAETQYF	TGCAGCGTTTTCCCGGCCGAGACCCAGTACTTC	few	TRBJ2-5	-	TRBV29-1
CASSLDPLSGGYTF	TGCGCCAGCAGCTTGGACCCCCTTAGTGGAGGCTACACCTTC	few	TRBJ1-2	-	TRBV5-1
CASSPSDQRADTQYF	TGTGCCAGCAGCCCATCGGACCAACGAGCAGATACGCAGTATTTT	-	TRBJ2-3	-	TRBV28
CASSQGDFNYGYTF	TGTGCCAGCAGCCAAGGGGACTTTAACTATGGCTACACCTTC	-	TRBJ1-2	-	TRBV12-3/TRBV12-4
CASSHPGQGGEKLFF	TGTGCCAGCAGTCACCCGGGACAGGGCGGTGAAAAACTGTTTTTT	few	TRBJ1-4	TRBD1	TRBV12-3/TRBV12-4
CASSIGSSIQETQYF	TGTGCCAGTAGTATTGGGTCCAGCATCCAAGAGACCCAGTACTTC	-	TRBJ2-5	-	TRBV19
CASLPDSSYEQYF	TGTGCCAGCCTCCCGGACAGCTCCTACGAGCAGTACTTC	-	TRBJ2-7	-	TRBV6-6
CASRPPVGANYGYTF	TGTGCCAGCAGACCCCCGGTCGGCGCTAACTATGGCTACACCTTC	-	TRBJ1-2	-	TRBV12-3/TRBV12-4
CASSPREFNYGYTF	TGCGCCAGCAGCCCGCGGGAATTCAACTATGGCTACACCTTC	-	TRBJ1-2	-	TRBV5-1
CASSRDGTPGAEAFF	TGCGCCAGCAGCCGAGACGGGACGCCCGGGGCTGAAGCTTTCTTT	-	TRBJ1-1	-	TRBV4-1
CATGTSRAKNIQYF	TGTGCCACCGGGACTTCAAGAGCCAAAAACATTCAGTACTTC	-	TRBJ2-4	-	TRBV6-1
CASSRTGTNNQPQHF	TGTGCCAGCAGCAGAACCGGGACAAACAATCAGCCCCAGCATTTT	-	TRBJ1-5	-	TRBV7-9
CAHAGASSGANVLTF	TGTGCCCATGCAGGGGCCAGCTCTGGGGCCAACGTCCTGACTTTC	few	TRBJ2-6	-	TRBV28
CASSFQGAGTEAFF	TGTGCCAGCAGCTTTCAGGGGGCGGGCACTGAAGCTTTCTTT	-	TRBJ1-1	TRBD1	TRBV7-2
CASRMGQGQETQYF	TGTGCCAGCAGGATGGGACAGGGCCAAGAGACCCAGTACTTC	few	TRBJ2-5	TRBD1	TRBV5-6
CASAGVRGANEQFF	TGTGCCAGCGCGGGAGTCCGGGGGGCGAATGAGCAGTTCTTC	-	TRBJ2-1	-	TRBV6-1
CSARDTVYNEQFF	TGCAGTGCTAGAGATACCGTTTACAATGAGCAGTTCTTC	many	TRBJ2-1	-	TRBV20-1
CASSGTGLGEAFF	TGTGCCAGCAGCGGGACAGGGCTCGGGGAAGCTTTCTTT	-	TRBJ1-1	TRBD1	TRBV6-5
CASSQLQADSPGYEQYF	TGTGCCAGCAGCCAATTGCAAGCGGACAGTCCCGGCTACGAGCAGTACTTC	-	TRBJ2-7	-	TRBV3-1
CASSRDRDALGAEQFF	TGTGCCAGCAGCCGGGACCGGGACGCCCTCGGGGCTGAGCAGTTCTTC	few	TRBJ2-1	-	TRBV14
CASSSGQDYREKLFF	TGTGCCAGCAGTTCGGGACAGGACTATAGGGAAAAACTGTTTTTT	few	TRBJ1-4	TRBD1	TRBV6-5
CASSLFSDDERQPSNQPQHF	TGTGCCAGCAGCTTATTTTCGGACGACGAGAGGCAGCCTAGCAATCAGCCCCAGCATTTT	-	TRBJ1-5	-	TRBV7-6
CSASLPGPNYGYTF	TGCAGTGCTAGCCTCCCAGGGCCTAACTATGGCTACACCTTC	few	TRBJ1-2	-	TRBV20-1
CAIPTGAKQETQYF	TGCGCCATCCCCACGGGGGCGAAGCAAGAGACCCAGTACTTC	-	TRBJ2-5	-	TRBV5-1
CSVPDRGGYEQYF	TGCAGCGTACCGGACAGGGGGGGCTACGAGCAGTACTTC	many	TRBJ2-7	TRBD1	TRBV29-1
CASSGGGGQGWSEQFF	TGCGCCAGCAGCGGCGGGGGGGGACAGGGATGGAGTGAGCAGTTCTTC	-	TRBJ2-1	-	TRBV5-1
CASSLLFAGDEQYF	TGTGCCAGCAGCTTACTTTTTGCGGGGGACGAGCAGTACTTC	-	TRBJ2-7	TRBD2	TRBV11-2
CASSNSANIQYF	TGTGCCAGCAGCAATTCCGCAAACATTCAGTACTTC	-	TRBJ2-4	-	TRBV5-4
CSAWTFGRGPQETQYF	TGCAGTGCCTGGACGTTCGGAAGAGGGCCACAAGAGACCCAGTACTTC	-	TRBJ2-5	-	TRBV20-1
CSVGGDKIPYEQYF	TGCAGCGTTGGCGGGGACAAAATTCCCTACGAGCAGTACTTC	few	TRBJ2-7	-	TRBV29-1
CAIQMGAEETQYF	TGTGCCATCCAGATGGGTGCAGAAGAGACCCAGTACTTC	-	TRBJ2-5	-	TRBV28
CASSDMTYEKLFF	TGTGCCAGCAGTGACATGACATACGAAAAACTGTTTTTT	-	TRBJ1-4	-	TRBV2
CASWREGRDEQFF	TGTGCCAGCTGGCGGGAGGGGAGGGATGAGCAGTTCTTC	-	TRBJ2-1	TRBD2	TRBV6-2/TRBV6-3